Given below is one T cell receptor beta chain in context. What it recognizes is unknown. This sample was included in a study of T cell responses to AZD1222 COVID-19 vaccine. Findings and caveats of the study: Reportedly, nearly half the spike-specific TCRs target unmutated variant regions. Spike-specific TCR breadth and depth both grew after two AZD1222 doses. White British ancestry dominated among donors, who included more females, and clonal diversity was possibly underestimated. No repertoire was sampled before or during the peak T cell response, only after it.

Assay used: immunoSEQ multiplex PCR; TCRdb lists only in-frame clones, some missing. This table holds some 190,000 clones, 92% found once. This CDR3 is built from 16 residues. V lost 4 bases to trimming and J lost 2 bases, with 16 bases between them. Germline V lookup: CDR1 SGDLS, CDR2 YYNGEE. The chain carries TRBV9 and TRBJ1-3, with D tentatively TRBD1 (5 bases). This receptor was taken from an adult who received the AZD1222 COVID-19 vaccine. Sequenced material: peripheral blood, taken 28 days after the second AZD1222 dose. The CDR3 DNA follows: TGTGCCAGCAGCCCCCAGCCCCAGGGAACTGGAAACACCATATATTTT. Translating gives CASSPQPQGTGNTIYF.